Shown below are 30 T cell receptor beta chains from a single sample sequenced in a study of T-cell memory formation after mild COVID-19. TCRdb passed the 5' RACE reads through MiXCR, listing each CDR3 protein once. Among some 450,000 distinct CDR3 sequences, around 17% were seen once, and the ten largest hold under 25%. The specimen sequenced was PBMCs or a T cell subset sorted from them (not recorded which). The receptors originated from a man aged 18 to 35 who had mild COVID-19 (a few samples of this study predate the infection). Cell type and time point are not known.

As DNA, the CDR3 is TGTGCCAGCAGTTATGGGCCCTCGGAGGAAAAACTGTTTTTT. Amino acid sequence: CASSYGPSEEKLFF. The chain joins TRBV6-2 or TRBV6-3 to TRBJ1-4; D is unclear. V lost 3 bases and J lost 8, with 13 bases in between. This CDR3 is built from 14 residues. Germline loops: CDR1 MNHEY, CDR2 SVGEGT.

This rearrangement joins TRBV5-1 to TRBJ2-2, with 10 bases aligning to TRBD1. This CDR3 contains 18 residues. Unmatched junction bases numbered 14, after V lost 3 bases and J lost 6 bases. From germline, CDR1 is SGHRS and CDR2 YFSETQ. For the CDR3, the DNA is TGCGCCAGCAGCTCTTTCCGGGACAGGGGATGGAAAGCCGGGGAGCTGTTTTTT. It specifies CASSSFRDRGWKAGELFF. The entire variable domain, with the rest obtained from reference TRBV5-1 and TRBJ2-2, is as follows: KAGVTQTPRYLIKTRGQQVTLSCSPISGHRSVSWYQQTPGQGLQFLFEYFSETQRNKGNFPGRFSGRQFSNSRSEMNVSTLELGDSALYLCASSSFRDRGWKAGELFFGEGSRLTVL.

This chain uses TRBV20-1 with TRBJ1-2, with D possibly matching TRBD1 (5 bases). Germline lookup yields CDR1 DFQATT and CDR2 SNEGSKA (reference sequence). The CDR3 spans 16 residues. The ends were cut back, 1 base at V and 2 bases at J, with 17 bases in the middle. CDR3 bases: TGCAGTGCTAGAGGATCGGGGACCCAAAGGAACTATGGCTACACCTTC. Its translation is CSARGSGTQRNYGYTF.

This clonotype showed up just a few times. The chain recombines TRBV10-1 with TRBJ1-5; 8 positions agree with TRBD1. The CDR3 contains 13 residues. Germline values: CDR1 WNHNN, CDR2 SYGVQD (reference sequence). With 9 bases clipped from V and 2 bases from J, the junction kept 3 bases outside the gene matches. Here the CDR3 DNA reads TGCGCCAGGGACAGGGACGGCAATCAGCCCCAGCATTTT. This codes for CARDRDGNQPQHF.

The sample holds a few counts of this clonotype. This chain joins TRBV6-2 or TRBV6-3 and TRBJ1-5; possibly TRBD1 for D (5 bases). V gave up 6 bases and J gave up 1 base, with 16 bases separating them. This CDR3 has 16 residues. Germline CDR1 is MNHEY and CDR2 is SVGEGT. The CDR3 nucleotides are TGTGCCAGCAGGGGATTTAAGGGGCCGAGCAATCAGCCCCAGCATTTT. Residues: CASRGFKGPSNQPQHF.

The chain couples TRBV7-2 to TRBJ2-1; 9 bases agree with TRBD2. CDR3 size: 16 residues. Germline-derived CDR1 and CDR2 are SGHTA and FQGNSA. After removal of 6 bases from V and 1 base from J, the junction contained 7 bases not matched to a gene. CDR3: CASRPRGGGSYNEQFF. The CDR3 nucleotides are TGTGCCAGCAGGCCGCGGGGGGGCGGGTCCTACAATGAGCAGTTCTTC.

This chain links TRBV7-2 with TRBJ2-3; no clear D. V was clipped by 0 bases and J by 0 bases, with 13 bases between them. There are 17 residues in the CDR3. Germline CDR1 and CDR2: SGHTA and FQGNSA. This CDR3 reads CASSLAGPISSTDTQYF. In nucleotides, the CDR3 is TGTGCCAGCAGCTTAGCTGGTCCAATTTCTAGCACAGATACGCAGTATTTT.

This clonotype has a handful of counts. This CDR3 reads CASSQDRGLARDTQYF. DNA of the CDR3: TGTGCCAGCAGCCAAGATCGGGGACTAGCCCGTGATACGCAGTATTTT. This chain joins TRBV4-2 and TRBJ2-3; 9 bases are shared with TRBD2. Germline V gene lookup returns CDR1 LGHNA and CDR2 YNFKEQ. The CDR3 extends over 16 amino acids. V was clipped by 0 bases and J by 6 bases; unmatched bases: 7.

This clonotype was seen more than once but under ten times. The chain links TRBV6-5 to TRBJ2-1; D unresolved. V shed 6 bases and J shed 8 bases, with 17 bases lying between them. The CDR3 is made up of 14 amino acids. CDR1 and CDR2 (germline): MNHEY, SVGAGI. The DNA for the CDR3 is TGTGCCAGCAGCCTAAATATTCAGGTCGATGAGCAGTTCTTC. This encodes CASSLNIQVDEQFF.

This rearrangement joins TRBV7-6 to TRBJ2-3, with 10 bases lining up with TRBD2. Trimming took 1 base from V and 6 from J; bases not matched to a gene: 7. This CDR3 region has 16 residues. In germline, CDR1 is SGHVS, CDR2 FNYEAQ. The CDR3 is CASSLVLAGEWDTQYF. The CDR3 bases are TGTGCCAGCAGCTTAGTTCTAGCGGGGGAATGGGATACGCAGTATTTT.

The chain recombines TRBV7-9 with TRBJ1-2; TRBD1 matches 8 bases. The V and J ends lost 3 bases and 8 bases, in that order; junction bases with no gene match: 5. Germline assignment: CDR1 SEHNR and CDR2 FQNEAQ (reference sequence). This CDR3 is built from 13 residues. The DNA for the CDR3 is TGTGCCAGCAGCTTGGACAGGGCACTGGGCTACACCTTC. It specifies CASSLDRALGYTF.

V and J are TRBV28 and TRBJ2-5, with D possibly being TRBD1 (6 bases). Germline assignment: CDR1 MDHEN and CDR2 SYDVKM. The ends were cut back, 5 bases at V and 5 bases at J, with 12 bases in the middle. There are 13 residues in the CDR3. Here the CDR3 DNA reads TGTGCCAGCAGTCGCAGGGGTGGTGAGACCCAGTACTTC. It is translated as CASSRRGGETQYF. The whole variable domain, filled in from reference TRBV28 and TRBJ2-5, reads DVKVTQSSRYLVKRTGEKVFLECVQDMDHENMFWYRQDPGLGLRLIYFSYDVKMKEKGDIPEGYSVSREKKERFSLILESASTNQTSMYLCASSRRGGETQYFGPGTRLLVL.

This clonotype has a handful of counts. The J gene is TRBJ2-7, the V gene TRBV12-5; D unresolved. V was shortened by 2 bases and J by 7 bases, with 3 bases between the two germline ends. The germline V gene encodes CDR1 LGHNT and CDR2 FRNRAP. This CDR3 has 10 residues. CDR3 amino acids: CASGLREQYF. The CDR3 DNA follows: TGTGCTAGTGGTTTGAGAGAGCAGTACTTC.

This clonotype was seen more than once but under ten times. This sequence joins TRBV28 and TRBJ1-6; the D is unclear. Trimming took off 5 bases at V and 3 bases at J, with 8 bases between the two ends. The CDR3 covers 14 residues. CDR1 is MDHEN and CDR2 is SYDVKM in the germline V gene. The CDR3 here is CASSIRGYNSPLHF. The CDR3 DNA sequence: TGTGCCAGCAGTATTCGGGGCTATAATTCACCCCTCCACTTT.

This clonotype was detected only a few times. The chain recombines TRBV20-1 with TRBJ1-1; D gene uncertain. Trimming stripped 3 bases from V and 6 bases from J, with 2 bases between. The CDR3 has 9 residues. Per the germline V gene, CDR1 is DFQATT and CDR2 is SNEGSKA (reference sequence). The CDR3 coding sequence is TGCAGTGCTAGTGCTGAAGCTTTCTTT. The encoded protein is CSASAEAFF.

This clonotype was picked up a small number of times. The rearrangement links TRBV20-1 to TRBJ2-1; D ambiguous. V was cut by 0 bases and J by 5 bases, with 8 bases left in between. The CDR3 has 13 residues. Germline V gene sequence: CDR1 DFQATT, CDR2 SNEGSKA (reference sequence). The CDR3 bases are TGCAGTGCTAGAGATCTCCGGGACAATGAGCAGTTCTTC. It translates to CSARDLRDNEQFF.

This clonotype occurred a few times. The CDR3 DNA reads TGTGCCAGCAGTGGGGTCCACGAGCAGTACTTC. The encoded protein is CASSGVHEQYF. The chain carries TRBV2 and TRBJ2-7, with D uncertain. Germline CDR1 is SNHLY and CDR2 is FYNNEI. The germline V and J ends were trimmed by 4 bases and 5 bases, with 6 bases remaining between them. The CDR3 totals 11 residues.

The chain employs TRBV7-2 and TRBJ2-1; no definite D call. The germline V and J ends were trimmed by 5 bases and 8 bases, with 13 bases remaining between them. From germline, CDR1 is SGHTA and CDR2 FQGNSA. CDR3 length equals 13 residues. This chain's CDR3 is CASSRWGFDEQFF. DNA for the CDR3: TGTGCCAGCAGCCGTTGGGGTTTCGATGAGCAGTTCTTC.

This sequence joins TRBV12-3 or TRBV12-4 and TRBJ1-1; the D is unclear. Trimming removed 6 bases from V and 5 bases from J, with 13 bases in between. The CDR3 is made up of 13 amino acids. The CDR3 loop is CASRGPGDTEAFF. DNA for the CDR3: TGTGCCAGCAGGGGTCCCGGGGATACTGAAGCTTTCTTT.

The chain employs TRBV7-9 and TRBJ2-7; 9 bases match TRBD1. The CDR3 runs to 13 residues. V lost 3 bases and J lost 3; bases outside the gene matches: 0. CDR1 and CDR2 (germline): SEHNR, FQNEAQ (reference sequence). The CDR3 nucleotides read TGTGCCAGCAGCTTGGACAGGGGCTACGAGCAGTACGTC. It translates to CASSLDRGYEQYV.

On this clonotype itself: One end of the junction fails to match germline, which may point to a read error. The rearrangement uses TRBV5-5 and TRBJ2-7; 9 bases fit TRBD2. The germline gives CDR1 SGHKS, CDR2 YYEKEE (reference sequence). The CDR3 spans 11 residues. The CDR3 loop is CASSSVAGDHF. CDR3 DNA sequence: TGTGCCAGCAGCTCCGTAGCGGGGGACCACTTC.

The chain couples TRBV11-2 to TRBJ1-1; tentative D call: TRBD1 (6 bases). Looked up from germline, CDR1 is SGHAT and CDR2 is FQNNGV. The CDR3 runs to 13 residues. Deletions cut 7 bases from V and 1 base from J, with 10 bases between. CDR3 amino acids: CASIKQGNTEAFF. The CDR3 nucleotides read TGTGCCAGCATCAAACAGGGGAACACTGAAGCTTTCTTT.

This clonotype occurred a few times. The J gene is TRBJ1-5, the V gene TRBV5-6; D gene unclear. Germline V gives CDR1 SGHDT, CDR2 YYEEEE. Trimming took off 4 bases at V and 6 bases at J, with 14 bases between the two ends. The CDR3 has 14 amino acids. CDR3 region: CASSLWVFPQPQHF. The CDR3 coding sequence is TGTGCCAGCAGCCTGTGGGTTTTCCCTCAGCCCCAGCATTTT. The whole variable domain, filled in from reference TRBV5-6 and TRBJ1-5, reads DAGVTQSPTHLIKTRGQQVTLRCSPKSGHDTVSWYQQALGQGPQFIFQYYEEEERQRGNFPDRFSGHQFPNYSSELNVNALLLGDSALYLCASSLWVFPQPQHFGDGTRLSIL.

In this sample, this clonotype turned up many times. The CDR3 DNA follows: TGTGCCAGCACCTTTAACCAAGAGACCCAGTACTTC. This translates into CASTFNQETQYF. The chain couples TRBV7-8 to TRBJ2-5; no reliable D call. The V end was cut by 7 bases, the J end by 0 bases, with 6 bases between. The germline CDR1 and CDR2 sequences are SGHVS and FQNEAQ. The CDR3 loop spans 12 amino acids. Variable domain in full (rest from reference TRBV7-8 and TRBJ2-5): GAGVSQSPRYKVAKRGQDVALRCDPISGHVSLFWYQQALGQGPEFLTYFQNEAQLDKSGLPSDRFFAERPEGSVSTLKIQRTQQEDSAVYLCASTFNQETQYFGPGTRLLVL.

The chain has TRBV11-2 and TRBJ2-1, with a tentative D call TRBD2 (6 bases). V was trimmed by 5 bases and J by 6 bases, leaving 17 bases between them. Germline CDR1 SGHAT, CDR2 FQNNGV. The CDR3 totals 15 residues. DNA of the CDR3: TGTGCCAGCAGCCCTAAGTTGGGACTTCGCAATGAGCAGTTCTTC. Amino acids: CASSPKLGLRNEQFF.

This clonotype has only a few counts. CDR3 amino acids: CASSASGGAGNEQFF. The DNA for the CDR3 is TGTGCCAGCAGCGCCTCCGGGGGGGCGGGGAATGAGCAGTTCTTC. J is TRBJ2-1 and V is TRBV7-9; 8 bases match TRBD2. The CDR3 length is 15 residues. V lost 5 bases, J lost 7 bases, and 10 bases stayed unmatched. Germline V gene lookup returns CDR1 SEHNR and CDR2 FQNEAQ (reference sequence).

Many counts were recorded for this clonotype. The rearrangement joins TRBV7-9 to TRBJ2-3; D remains unclear. Trimming removed 5 bases from V and 1 base from J, with 7 bases in between. The CDR3 is made up of 13 amino acids. The V gene's germline CDR1 is SEHNR and CDR2 FQNEAQ (reference sequence). The CDR3 protein is CASSPEGTDTQYF. CDR3 nucleotide sequence: TGTGCCAGCAGCCCGGAAGGCACAGATACGCAGTATTTT.

The CDR3 sequence: CASSQTGTGIHQPQHF. DNA for the CDR3: TGTGCCAGCAGTCAAACCGGGACAGGAATCCATCAGCCCCAGCATTTT. This chain uses TRBV3-1 with TRBJ1-5, with 8 bases identical to TRBD1. Germline V gives CDR1 LGHDT, CDR2 YNNKEL (reference sequence). The CDR3 extends over 16 amino acids. With V trimmed by 6 bases and J by 5 bases, 12 bases remained unmatched.

This clonotype turned up a few times. V gene TRBV18 combines with J gene TRBJ1-5; D call uncertain. CDR3 length equals 12 residues. Germline CDR1 and CDR2: KGHSH and LQKENI. Trimming cost V 0 bases and J 9 bases, with 6 bases left between them. The CDR3 DNA sequence: TGTGCCAGCTCACCACCCAACGGGCCCCAGCATTTT. It is translated as CASSPPNGPQHF. Full variable domain (remainder filled in from reference TRBV18 and TRBJ1-5): NAGVMQNPRHLVRRRGQEARLRCSPMKGHSHVYWYRQLPEEGLKFMVYLQKENIIDESGMPKERFSAEFPKEGPSILRIQQVVRGDSAAYFCASSPPNGPQHFGDGTRLSIL.

The sample holds a few counts of this clonotype. V and J are TRBV4-2 and TRBJ2-7; possible D gene TRBD2, 5 bases. This CDR3 comprises 14 residues. In germline, CDR1 is LGHNA, CDR2 YNFKEQ. With 0 bases removed from V and 5 bases from J, the gap between germline ends came to 11 bases. Written as DNA, the CDR3 is TGTGCCAGCAGCCAAGATCTGGTCGGGAACGAGCAGTACTTC. This sequence encodes CASSQDLVGNEQYF.